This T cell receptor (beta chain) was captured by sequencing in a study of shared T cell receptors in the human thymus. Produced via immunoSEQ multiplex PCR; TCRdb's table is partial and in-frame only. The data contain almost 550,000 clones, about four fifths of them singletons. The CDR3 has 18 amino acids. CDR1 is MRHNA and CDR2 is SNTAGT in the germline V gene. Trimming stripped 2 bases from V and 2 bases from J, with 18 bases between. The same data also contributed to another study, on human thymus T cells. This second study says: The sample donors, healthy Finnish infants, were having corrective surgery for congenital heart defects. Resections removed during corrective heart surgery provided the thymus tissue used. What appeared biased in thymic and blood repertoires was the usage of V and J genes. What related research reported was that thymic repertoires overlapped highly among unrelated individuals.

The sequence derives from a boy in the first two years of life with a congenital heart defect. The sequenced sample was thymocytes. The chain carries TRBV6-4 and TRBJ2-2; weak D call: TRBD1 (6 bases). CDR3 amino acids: CASSDGISGTPNTGELFF. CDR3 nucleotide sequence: TGTGCCAGCAGTGACGGGATTTCCGGGACACCTAACACCGGGGAGCTGTTTTTT.